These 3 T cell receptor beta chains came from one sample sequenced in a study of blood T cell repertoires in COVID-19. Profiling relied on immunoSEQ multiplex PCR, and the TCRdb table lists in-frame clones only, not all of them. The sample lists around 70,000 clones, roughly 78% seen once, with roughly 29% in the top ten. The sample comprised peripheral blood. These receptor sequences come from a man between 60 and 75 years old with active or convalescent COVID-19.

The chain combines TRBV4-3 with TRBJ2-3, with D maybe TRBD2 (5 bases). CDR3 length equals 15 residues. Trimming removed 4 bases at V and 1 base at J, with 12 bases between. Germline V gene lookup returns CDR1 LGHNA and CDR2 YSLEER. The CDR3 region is CASSPHLGGTDTQYF. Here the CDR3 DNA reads TGCGCCAGCAGCCCCCACCTCGGGGGCACAGATACGCAGTATTTT.

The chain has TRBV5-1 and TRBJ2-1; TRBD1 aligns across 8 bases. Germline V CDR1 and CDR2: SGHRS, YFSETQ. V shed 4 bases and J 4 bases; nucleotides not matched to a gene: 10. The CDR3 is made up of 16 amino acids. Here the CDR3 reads CASSGGQDHLYNEQFF. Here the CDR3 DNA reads TGCGCCAGCAGCGGGGGACAGGACCATTTATACAATGAGCAGTTCTTC.

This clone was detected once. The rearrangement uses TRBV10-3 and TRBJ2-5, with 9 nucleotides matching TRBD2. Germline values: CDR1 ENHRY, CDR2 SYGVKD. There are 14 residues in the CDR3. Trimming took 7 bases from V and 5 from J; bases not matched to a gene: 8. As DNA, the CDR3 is TGTGCCATCAAAACGGGACTAGCTGGGGAGACCCAGTACTTC. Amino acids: CAIKTGLAGETQYF.